Below, 14 T cell receptor beta chains from the same sample are listed, as sequenced in a study of monozygotic twins with inflammatory bowel disease. TCRdb reprocessed the 5' RACE reads, keeping one entry per CDR3 protein, no DNA. This sample carries about 300,000 distinct CDR3 sequences, with roughly 5.8% going to the ten biggest clones. The sample consisted of blood. These receptors all stem from a human donor with ulcerative colitis or Crohn's disease, or a healthy co-twin of an affected twin (not recorded which).

The chain has TRBV12-3 or TRBV12-4 and TRBJ1-4. The CDR3 spans 12 residues. This chain's CDR3 is CASSFYREKLFF.

V and J are TRBV24-1 and TRBJ2-3; the D call of TRBD2 rests on TCRdb alone, since no DNA is present to check it. The germline gives CDR1 KGHDR, CDR2 SFDVKD. The CDR3 covers 23 residues. The CDR3 spells CATSSRRAEVREGRRLFTDTQYF.

This chain connects TRBV4-3 to TRBJ2-1; the TCRdb D gene call, TRBD1, has no DNA to confirm it. The CDR3 has 16 residues. Looked up from germline, CDR1 is LGHNA and CDR2 is YSLEER. The chain's CDR3 is CASSQAGGWAYNEQFF.

The V and J genes are TRBV6-5 and TRBJ1-1; TCRdb calls TRBD1, which cannot be checked without DNA. There are 13 residues in the CDR3. The germline V gene has CDR1 MNHEY and CDR2 SVGAGI. The CDR3 loop reads CASSYSPGGEAFF.

The genes are TRBV29-1 and TRBJ2-7; TCRdb picks TRBD1, but there is no DNA to check that call. The CDR3 is 13 residues long. The germline V gene has CDR1 SQVTM and CDR2 ANQGSEA. The CDR3 protein is CSVEEGVDYEQYF.

V usage is TRBV4-3 and J usage is TRBJ2-1; TCRdb names TRBD2, which stays unverified in the absence of DNA. CDR3 length: 16 residues. Germline V gene data show CDR1 as LGHNA and CDR2 as YSLEER. The CDR3 spells CASSQEPAGGYNEQFF.

V is TRBV28 and J is TRBJ1-6; the D gene TCRdb calls, TRBD1, cannot be checked with no DNA. CDR3 length equals 17 residues. The germline V gene encodes CDR1 MDHEN and CDR2 SYDVKM. The CDR3 reads CASSLILLGPDNSPLHF.

The genes are TRBV9 and TRBJ2-7; the TRBD2 assignment by TCRdb is unverifiable without DNA. The CDR3 spans 16 residues. CDR1 and CDR2 from the germline V gene are SGDLS and YYNGEE. This CDR3 is CASSPMSQRDPYEQYF.

The gene calls are TRBV7-9 and TRBJ2-7; TCRdb names TRBD2, which stays unverified in the absence of DNA. The CDR3 has 15 residues. Germline CDR1 is SEHNR and CDR2 is FQNEAQ (reference sequence). The CDR3 loop reads CASSLDPGRAREQYF.

V and J are TRBV5-1 and TRBJ2-1; TCRdb returns TRBD1, unconfirmable since there is no DNA. Germline CDR1 is SGHRS and CDR2 is YFSETQ. There are 14 residues in the CDR3. CDR3 in amino acids: CASSLGGGDNEQFF.

V usage is TRBV7-8 and J usage is TRBJ2-1. CDR3 length: 13 amino acids. CDR1 and CDR2 (germline): SGHVS, FQNEAQ. CDR3 sequence reads: CASSSDLANEQFF.

The chain employs TRBV30 and TRBJ2-3; TCRdb picks TRBD2, but there is no DNA to check that call. The germline gives CDR1 GTSNPN, CDR2 SVGIG (reference sequence). This CDR3 contains 13 residues. CDR3 region: CAWGGLAADTQYF.

CDR3 region: CAISESRAINEQFF. The chain carries TRBV10-3 and TRBJ2-1. This CDR3 is 14 amino acids long. Germline CDR1 ENHRY, CDR2 SYGVKD.

The rearrangement links TRBV18 to TRBJ1-3. Germline lookup yields CDR1 KGHSH and CDR2 LQKENI. The CDR3 runs 15 residues. The CDR3 reads CASSPPRNHGNTIYF.